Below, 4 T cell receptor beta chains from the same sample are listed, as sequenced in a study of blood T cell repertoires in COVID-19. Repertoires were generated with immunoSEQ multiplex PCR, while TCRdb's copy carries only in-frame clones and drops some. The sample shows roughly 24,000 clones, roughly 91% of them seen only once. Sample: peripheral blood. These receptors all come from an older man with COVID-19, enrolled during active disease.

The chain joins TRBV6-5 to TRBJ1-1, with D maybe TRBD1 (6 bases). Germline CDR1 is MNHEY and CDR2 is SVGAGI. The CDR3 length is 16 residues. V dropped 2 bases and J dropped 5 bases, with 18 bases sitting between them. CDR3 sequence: CASSYGSGQGRTEAFF. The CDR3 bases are TGTGCCAGCAGTTACGGATCGGGCCAGGGGAGAACTGAAGCTTTCTTT.

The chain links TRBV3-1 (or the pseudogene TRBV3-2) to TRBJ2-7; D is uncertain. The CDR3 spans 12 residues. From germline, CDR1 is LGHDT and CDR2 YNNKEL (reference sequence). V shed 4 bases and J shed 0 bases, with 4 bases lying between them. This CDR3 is CASSLSSYEQYF. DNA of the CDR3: TGTGCCAGCAGCCTCAGCTCCTACGAGCAGTACTTC.

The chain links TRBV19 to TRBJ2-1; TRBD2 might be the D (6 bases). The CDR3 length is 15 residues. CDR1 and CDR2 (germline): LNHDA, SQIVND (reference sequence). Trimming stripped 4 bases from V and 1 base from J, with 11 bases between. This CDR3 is CASSRAGGSYNEQFF. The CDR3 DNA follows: TGTGCCAGTAGTAGAGCGGGCGGATCCTACAATGAGCAGTTCTTC.

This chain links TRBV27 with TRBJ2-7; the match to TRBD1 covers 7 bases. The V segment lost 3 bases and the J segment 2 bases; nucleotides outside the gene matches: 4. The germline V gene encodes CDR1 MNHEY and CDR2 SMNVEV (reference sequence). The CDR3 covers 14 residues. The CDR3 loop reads CASSLTGIPYEQYF. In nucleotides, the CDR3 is TGTGCCAGCAGTTTGACAGGGATCCCCTACGAGCAGTACTTC.